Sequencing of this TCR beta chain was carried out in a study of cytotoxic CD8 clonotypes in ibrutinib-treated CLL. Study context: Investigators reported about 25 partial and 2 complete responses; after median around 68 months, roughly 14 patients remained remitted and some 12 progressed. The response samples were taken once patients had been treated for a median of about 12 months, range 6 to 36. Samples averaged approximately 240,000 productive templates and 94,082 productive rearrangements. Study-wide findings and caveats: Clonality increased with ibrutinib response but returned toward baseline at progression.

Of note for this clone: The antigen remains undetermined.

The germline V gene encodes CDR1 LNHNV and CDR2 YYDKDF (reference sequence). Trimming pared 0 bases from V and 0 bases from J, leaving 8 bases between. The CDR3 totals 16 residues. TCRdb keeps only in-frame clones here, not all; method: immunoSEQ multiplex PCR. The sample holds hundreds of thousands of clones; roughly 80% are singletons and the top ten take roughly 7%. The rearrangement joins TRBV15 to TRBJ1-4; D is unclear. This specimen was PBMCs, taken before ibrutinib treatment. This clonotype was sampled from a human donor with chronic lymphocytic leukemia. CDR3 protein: CATSREAPTTNEKLFF. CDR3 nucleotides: TGTGCCACCAGCAGAGAGGCCCCTACAACTAATGAAAAACTGTTTTTT.